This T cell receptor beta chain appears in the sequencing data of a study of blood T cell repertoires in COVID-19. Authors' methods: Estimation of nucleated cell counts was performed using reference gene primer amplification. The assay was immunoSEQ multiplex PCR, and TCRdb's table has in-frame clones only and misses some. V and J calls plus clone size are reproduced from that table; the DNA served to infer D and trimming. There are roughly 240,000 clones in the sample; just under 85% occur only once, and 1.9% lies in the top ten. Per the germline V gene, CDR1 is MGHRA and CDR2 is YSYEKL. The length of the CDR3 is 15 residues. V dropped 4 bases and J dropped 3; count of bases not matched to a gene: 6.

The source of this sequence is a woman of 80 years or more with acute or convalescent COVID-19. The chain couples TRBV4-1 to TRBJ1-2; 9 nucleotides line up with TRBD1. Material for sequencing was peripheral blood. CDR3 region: CASSRQTGGDYGYTF. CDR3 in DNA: TGCGCCAGCAGCCGCCAAACAGGGGGCGACTATGGCTACACCTTC.